The following is a TCR beta chain sequence with its context. What it recognizes is unknown. Produced via immunoSEQ multiplex PCR; TCRdb's table is partial and in-frame only. The sample holds 25,000 to 35,000 clones, around 90% seen once. CDR3 length: 14 amino acids. Trimming removed 8 bases at V and 0 bases at J, with 14 bases between. Germline lookup yields CDR1 MNHEY and CDR2 SVGAGI. This sample was included in a study of T cells in localized non-small cell lung cancer. Whole-study results and caveats: There was an association of higher blood T cell density with longer overall survival. Tumor showed lower T cell clonality than uninvolved adjacent lung, where it was highest. Appearing in adjacent lung were a median about 60 of the top 100 tumor clones. Sequencing covered just one tumor region, so heterogeneity cannot be ruled out.

The chain has TRBV6-5 and TRBJ2-7; possibly TRBD1 for D (7 bases). This clonotype originated in a female donor over 55 with stage III squamous cell lung carcinoma. Sample: peripheral blood, taken before any cancer treatment. The CDR3 bases are TGTGCCAGCCGGCCAGGGGGGAGCTCCTACGAGCAGTACTTC. Translating it yields CASRPGGSSYEQYF.